These 17 T cell receptor beta chains share one sample of origin, sequenced in a study of siplizumab effects on memory and regulatory T cells. Assay: immunoSEQ multiplex PCR; the TCRdb copy retains only in-frame clones and omits some. Of under 70,000 clones in the sample, roughly 85% are singletons; the top ten hold roughly 0.4%. Sequenced input: memory CD4+ T cells sorted from blood. Receptors originate from a human donor in good health.

This rearrangement joins TRBV6-1 to TRBJ1-2; D gene ambiguous. V lost 1 base and J lost 8, with 20 bases in between. The CDR3 covers 16 residues. CDR1 is MNHNS and CDR2 is SASEGT in the germline V gene. The CDR3 DNA reads TGTGCCAGCAGTGAAGTTTTCACCGGTCTAGGTAACGGCTACACCTTC. Residues: CASSEVFTGLGNGYTF.

V usage is TRBV5-6 and J usage is TRBJ1-3; D gene uncertain. The CDR3 covers 14 residues. The germline V gene encodes CDR1 SGHDT and CDR2 YYEEEE. V was clipped by 1 base and J by 0 bases, with 5 bases between them. The DNA of the CDR3 is TGTGCCAGCAGCTTGAAACGCTCTGGAAACACCATATATTTT. It encodes CASSLKRSGNTIYF.

This chain links TRBV7-2 with TRBJ2-1, with TRBD2 identical over 10 bases. There are 16 residues in the CDR3. Germline lookup yields CDR1 SGHTA and CDR2 FQGNSA. The ends lost 3 bases at V and 7 bases at J; junction bases unmatched: 9. The CDR3 DNA sequence: TGTGCCAGCAGCTTCCAGCGGGGGGGCATGTTGAATGAGCAGTTCTTC. It is translated as CASSFQRGGMLNEQFF.

The chain recombines TRBV27 with TRBJ2-1; D is possibly TRBD1 or TRBD2 (5 bases each). Trimming left V 5 bases short and J 15 bases short, with 17 bases between. There are 12 residues in the CDR3. The germline gives CDR1 MNHEY, CDR2 SMNVEV (reference sequence). The CDR3 is CASSTRPGPRFF. In DNA, the CDR3 is TGTGCCAGCAGTACTAGACCGGGGCCTCGGTTCTTC.

V usage is TRBV4-3 and J usage is TRBJ1-4; no firm D call. The CDR3 runs 16 residues. The ends were cut back, 0 bases at V and 0 bases at J, with 8 bases in the middle. Per germline, CDR1 LGHNA and CDR2 YSLEER. In DNA, the CDR3 is TGCGCCAGCAGCCAAGACTCAACGGCAACTAATGAAAAACTGTTTTTT. As protein: CASSQDSTATNEKLFF.

The J gene is TRBJ2-6, the V gene TRBV7-2; D tentatively reads TRBD1 or TRBD2 (5 bases each). Germline-derived CDR1 and CDR2 are SGHTA and FQGNSA. This CDR3 spans 17 amino acids. V lost 5 bases and J 0 bases, leaving 14 bases between the germline ends. CDR3 in amino acids: CASSTAGAASGANVLTF. The DNA of the CDR3 is TGTGCCAGCAGCACCGCCGGGGCCGCCTCTGGGGCCAACGTCCTGACTTTC. The full variable domain, with the rest looked up from reference TRBV7-2 and TRBJ2-6, is GAGVSQSPSNKVTEKGKDVELRCDPISGHTALYWYRQSLGQGLEFLIYFQGNSAPDKSGLPSDRFSAERTGGSVSTLTIQRTQQEDSAVYLCASSTAGAASGANVLTFGAGSRLTVL.

The chain recombines TRBV4-3 with TRBJ2-3; TRBD2 aligns across 14 bases. Germline V CDR1 and CDR2: LGHNA, YSLEER. There are 19 residues in the CDR3. Trimming removed 3 bases from V and 2 bases from J; junction bases left unmatched: 10. CDR3 amino acids: CASSQTLPGLAGATDTQYF. For the CDR3, the DNA is TGCGCCAGCAGCCAGACTTTACCGGGACTAGCGGGGGCCACAGATACGCAGTATTTT.

The genes are TRBV5-1 and TRBJ2-5; D is uncertain. Germline CDR1 reads SGHRS; CDR2 reads YFSETQ. The V end lost 0 bases, the J end lost 5 bases, and 11 bases lay between the germline ends. This CDR3 has 14 residues. The CDR3 sequence: CASSLVGSKETQYF. CDR3 nucleotides: TGCGCCAGCAGCTTGGTCGGGTCTAAGGAGACCCAGTACTTC. The whole variable domain, filled in from reference TRBV5-1 and TRBJ2-5, reads KAGVTQTPRYLIKTRGQQVTLSCSPISGHRSVSWYQQTPGQGLQFLFEYFSETQRNKGNFPGRFSGRQFSNSRSEMNVSTLELGDSALYLCASSLVGSKETQYFGPGTRLLVL.

The chain joins TRBV7-3 to TRBJ2-6; a weak D match, TRBD2 (6 bases). CDR1 is SGHTA, CDR2 FQGTGA, per germline. V was clipped by 1 base and J by 2 bases, with 9 bases between them. This CDR3 comprises 16 residues. The CDR3 loop reads CASSLSGGAGANVLTF. CDR3 DNA sequence: TGTGCCAGCAGCTTAAGCGGCGGGGCTGGGGCCAACGTCCTGACTTTC.

The rearrangement uses TRBV6-5 and TRBJ2-7; TRBD1 or TRBD2 may be the D gene (5 bases each). Trimming removed 0 bases from V and 0 bases from J, with 9 bases in between. CDR3 length: 15 amino acids. CDR1 and CDR2 (germline): MNHEY, SVGAGI. DNA for the CDR3: TGTGCCAGCAGTTACTCGGGGGAGAACTCCTACGAGCAGTACTTC. Residues: CASSYSGENSYEQYF.

The J gene is TRBJ2-7, the V gene TRBV11-3, with D perhaps matching TRBD2 (5 bases). V was shortened by 0 bases and J by 6 bases, with 6 bases between the two germline ends. The CDR3 spans 12 residues. The germline V gene has CDR1 SGHNT and CDR2 YENEEA. The CDR3 here is CASSLESGEQYF. CDR3 bases: TGTGCCAGCAGCTTAGAAAGCGGCGAGCAGTACTTC.

The chain has TRBV19 and TRBJ2-3; TRBD2 aligns across 10 bases. V was pared by 2 bases and J by 6 bases, with 14 bases of the junction left unmatched. There are 18 residues in the CDR3. Germline V gene lookup returns CDR1 LNHDA and CDR2 SQIVND (reference sequence). CDR3 amino acids: CASSITSGLAARRDTQYF. The DNA for the CDR3 is TGTGCCAGTAGTATAACTAGCGGACTAGCGGCTCGGCGGGATACGCAGTATTTT.

The chain uses TRBV5-4 and TRBJ1-2; 9 bases are shared with TRBD1. J was trimmed by 7 bases and V by 4 bases; bases with no gene match: 5. The CDR3 spans 13 residues. Germline V lookup: CDR1 SGHNT, CDR2 YYREEE (reference sequence). As DNA, the CDR3 is TGTGCCAGCAGCCGGACAGGGGAGACTGGCTACACCTTC. Residues: CASSRTGETGYTF.

The rearrangement uses TRBV7-9 and TRBJ1-1; 9 bases agree with TRBD1. The CDR3 has 15 residues. From germline, CDR1 is SEHNR and CDR2 FQNEAQ (reference sequence). V gave up 1 base and J gave up 6 bases; unmatched junction bases: 6. For the CDR3, the DNA is TGTGCCAGCAGCTTAGTACGACAGGGGGTCCCTGAAGCTTTCTTT. Protein sequence: CASSLVRQGVPEAFF.

The genes are TRBV6-1 and TRBJ2-7, with D perhaps TRBD1 or TRBD2 (5 bases each). Germline CDR1 MNHNS, CDR2 SASEGT. There are 14 residues in the CDR3. V was clipped by 10 bases and J by 5 bases, with 21 bases between them. CDR3 amino acids: CATLLGAVRDEQYF. Written as DNA, the CDR3 is TGTGCCACCCTCCTCGGGGCAGTTAGGGACGAGCAGTACTTC.

This chain links TRBV19 with TRBJ2-2; TRBD2 might be the D (6 bases). The V end was cut by 8 bases, the J end by 1 base, with 11 bases between. This CDR3 comprises 14 residues. CDR1 and CDR2 from the germline V gene are LNHDA and SQIVND (reference sequence). CDR3 amino acids: CASRSGRNTGELFF. CDR3 in DNA: TGTGCCAGTCGTTCCGGGAGGAACACCGGGGAGCTGTTTTTT.

The genes are TRBV7-9 and TRBJ2-1, with unresolved D. The CDR3 runs to 11 residues. V was pared by 3 bases and J by 12 bases, with 9 bases between. Germline V lookup: CDR1 SEHNR, CDR2 FQNEAQ (reference sequence). CDR3 sequence reads: CASSFGHGQFF. The CDR3 bases are TGTGCCAGCAGCTTTGGTCACGGGCAGTTCTTC. Full variable domain (outside the CDR3, taken from reference TRBV7-9 and TRBJ2-1): DTGVSQNPRHKITKRGQNVTFRCDPISEHNRLYWYRQTLGQGPEFLTYFQNEAQLEKSRLLSDRFSAERPKGSFSTLEIQRTEQGDSAMYLCASSFGHGQFFGPGTRLTVL.